This TCR beta chain was captured by sequencing in a study of T cell repertoires in cytomegalovirus infection. Overall study context: Indications of both CMV infection and matching HLA type were provided by public TCR beta signatures. The study's findings and limits: HLA-C-restricted CMV-specific TCR beta clonotypes were dominant in the ex vivo response. Cumulated frequencies of public TCR beta families served to identify carriers of CMV plus the relevant HLA.

TCRdb reprocessed the reads with MiXCR, giving one entry per CDR3 protein. The table has under 150,000 distinct CDR3 sequences, more than 20% seen once; the top ten hold roughly 35%. In regard to this clonotype: What it binds is not known.

The TCR sequence derives from a human donor in good health (CMV status not recorded). Some clones in this sample may be carry-over from other donors' samples. Sequencing input: PBMCs, sequenced either directly or after in vitro stimulation (not recorded which).

CDR3 nucleotides: TGTGCCAGCAGCAGAGGGACTAGCGGGAGACCTGCCCATACGCAGTATTTT. Residues: CASSRGTSGRPAHTQYF. The rearrangement joins TRBV7-9 to TRBJ2-3, with 14 nucleotides matching TRBD2. Germline V lookup: CDR1 SEHNR, CDR2 FQNEAQ (reference sequence). The CDR3 is 17 residues long. V was pared by 5 bases and J by 7 bases, with 11 bases of the junction left unmatched. The full variable domain, its missing parts supplied by reference TRBV7-9 and TRBJ2-3, is DTGVSQNPRHKITKRGQNVTFRCDPISEHNRLYWYRQTLGQGPEFLTYFQNEAQLEKSRLLSDRFSAERPKGSFSTLEIQRTEQGDSAMYLCASSRGTSGRPAHTQYFGPGTRLTVL.